The 20 T cell receptor beta chains listed next were all sequenced from one sample in a study of tumor-infiltrating lymphocytes in primary liver carcinoma. Starting from 500 ng of total RNA, TCR beta cDNA was produced with a primer in the constant region. Nested multiplex PCR, run for three rounds with slightly modified ARM-PCR, yielded TCR beta libraries. Running ten to eleven cycles apiece, the first two PCR rounds relied on TRBV1-TRBV30 forward primers together with a C-beta reverse primer. TCRdb itself ran the multiplex PCR reads through MiXCR, one entry per CDR3 protein. The repertoire holds almost 200,000 distinct CDR3 sequences, with around 60% as singletons. Unsorted whole blood yielded blood RNA, and germline DNA was extracted as well. Input material: peripheral blood. Receptor source: a woman aged 60-75 years with primary liver carcinoma and hepatitis B virus infection.

This chain uses TRBV28 with TRBJ2-7, with D possibly TRBD1 on 5 matching bases. The V and J ends lost 8 bases and 4 bases respectively, with 12 bases between them. The CDR3 spans 12 residues. Per germline, CDR1 MDHEN and CDR2 SYDVKM. This CDR3 reads CASGVQVYEQYF. For the CDR3, the DNA is TGTGCCAGCGGAGTACAGGTTTACGAGCAGTACTTC.

On this clonotype itself: At one end the junction does not follow the germline gene, possibly because of a read error. V and J are TRBV5-1 and TRBJ2-5; D is uncertain. CDR3 length equals 14 residues. The V gene's germline CDR1 is SGHRS and CDR2 YFSETQ. The CDR3 loop reads CASNLAVSEETQYF. For the CDR3, the DNA is TGCGCCAGCAACTTGGCGGTGTCAGAGGAGACCCAGTACTTC. Complete variable domain (other parts from reference TRBV5-1 and TRBJ2-5): KAGVTQTPRYLIKTRGQQVTLSCSPISGHRSVSWYQQTPGQGLQFLFEYFSETQRNKGNFPGRFSGRQFSNSRSEMNVSTLELGDSALYLCASNLAVSEETQYFGPGTRLLVL.

A word on this clonotype: One end of the junction fails to match germline, which may point to a read error. V usage is TRBV12-3 or TRBV12-4 and J usage is TRBJ2-7; possible D gene TRBD1, 6 bases. The CDR3 runs 15 residues. The CDR3 sequence: CANSLGAWGSYEQYF. The CDR3 coding sequence is TGTGCCAACAGTTTGGGGGCATGGGGCTCGTACGAGCAGTACTTC.

With regard to this clonotype: This may arise from a read error, as a much more abundant clone is one base away. The rearrangement uses TRBV13 and TRBJ2-1; 8 nucleotides align to TRBD2. In germline, CDR1 is PRHDT, CDR2 FYEKMQ (reference sequence). This CDR3 is 15 amino acids long. The CDR3 coding sequence is TGTGCCGGCAGCTTAGGTACTAGCGGAAACAATGAGCAGTTCTTC. Its translation: CAGSLGTSGNNEQFF.

CDR3 bases: TGCGCCAGCAACCCGGTGACAGGGGGCACCGGGGAGCTGTTTTTT. This encodes CASNPVTGGTGELFF. V gene TRBV5-1 combines with J gene TRBJ2-2; TRBD1 matches at 9 bases. Germline assignment: CDR1 SGHRS and CDR2 YFSETQ. The V gene end was trimmed by 6 bases and the J gene end by 4 bases; junction bases not matched to a gene: 7. This CDR3 contains 15 residues.

The genes are TRBV12-3 or TRBV12-4 and TRBJ1-2, with D hard to call. V shed 8 bases and J shed 2 bases, with 12 bases lying between them. This CDR3 comprises 13 residues. The CDR3 region is CASATDGNYGYTF. CDR3 DNA: TGTGCCAGCGCTACTGACGGGAACTATGGCTACACCTTC.

Regarding this clonotype: Its ends do not fully match the called genes, so a read error is possible. The V and J genes are TRBV11-2 and TRBJ2-7; the D gene is possibly TRBD2 (7 bases). Germline loops: CDR1 SGHAT, CDR2 FQNNGV. CDR3 size: 14 residues. CDR3 DNA: TGTTCCAGCAGCCCTTCCTACAGGGACTACGAGCAGTATTTC. Protein sequence: CSSSPSYRDYEQYF.

Note on this clonotype: This clone may be a read error of a much larger clone one base away. The DNA for the CDR3 is TGTACCAGCAGGTCCGGGACAGGGGCGGCCTACGAGCAGTACTTC. It specifies CTSRSGTGAAYEQYF. The chain couples TRBV5-4 to TRBJ2-7, with 10 bases fitting TRBD1. The length of the CDR3 is 15 residues. The germline gives CDR1 SGHNT, CDR2 YYREEE (reference sequence).

Turning to this clonotype: An end of the junction differs from the germline gene, which may be a read error. This chain links TRBV5-4 with TRBJ2-7, with TRBD1 matching over 9 bases. The germline V gene encodes CDR1 SGHNT and CDR2 YYREEE (reference sequence). The CDR3 sequence is 15 residues long. In DNA, the CDR3 is TGCGACAGCAGCCCAACCGGGACAGGGATCAACGAGCAGTACTTC. Its protein is CDSSPTGTGINEQYF. The entire variable domain, with the rest obtained from reference TRBV5-4 and TRBJ2-7, is as follows: ETGVTQSPTHLIKTRGQQVTLRCSSQSGHNTVSWYQQALGQGPQFIFQYYREEENGRGNFPPRFSGLQFPNYSSELNVNALELDDSALYLCDSSPTGTGINEQYFGPGTRLTVT.

Note on this clonotype: The germline gene is not matched at one end of the junction; a read error may be the cause. The rearrangement joins TRBV11-2 to TRBJ2-4, with D uncertain. The CDR3 spans 15 residues. Germline V gene lookup returns CDR1 SGHAT and CDR2 FQNNGV. CDR3 in amino acids: CPSSLEPASQAIQYF. The CDR3 DNA reads TGTCCCAGCAGCTTAGAACCGGCTAGTCAGGCCATTCAGTACTTC. Looking up the rest from reference TRBV11-2 and TRBJ2-4 gives the full variable domain: EAGVAQSPRYKIIEKRQSVAFWCNPISGHATLYWYQQILGQGPKLLIQFQNNGVVDDSQLPKDRFSAERLKGVDSTLKIQPAKLEDSAVYLCPSSLEPASQAIQYFGAGTRLSVL.

The chain joins TRBV30 to TRBJ2-2; 8 bases agree with TRBD1. This CDR3 is 13 amino acids long. Germline V gives CDR1 GTSNPN, CDR2 SVGIG (reference sequence). Germline trimming cut 3 bases from V and 7 bases from J; bases unmatched to any gene: 4. CDR3 amino acids: CAWRQGANGELFF. CDR3 in DNA: TGTGCCTGGAGGCAGGGGGCGAACGGGGAGCTGTTTTTT.

This clonotype was observed once. The junction shows a germline mismatch at one end, possibly a read error. The chain couples TRBV11-3 to TRBJ1-1; possibly TRBD1 for D (5 bases). Germline CDR1 reads SGHNT; CDR2 reads YENEEA. This CDR3 contains 14 residues. For the CDR3, the DNA is TGTGCCAGCAGCCTTTTAAGGGGAAGTACTGAATCTTTCTTT. Protein product: CASSLLRGSTESFF.

This clonotype was observed once. Just one base apart from a much larger clone, this may be a read error. The chain is built from TRBV5-1 and TRBJ1-1; D remains ambiguous. From germline, CDR1 is SGHRS and CDR2 YFSETQ. The ends were cut back, 0 bases at V and 8 bases at J, with 11 bases in the middle. This CDR3 has 13 residues. In nucleotides, the CDR3 is TGCGCCAGCAGCTTGGGTGCATCCACCGAAGCTTTCTTT. Translated: CASSLGASTEAFF.

This clonotype showed up just once. The junction differs from germline at one of its ends, possibly a read error. The chain couples TRBV11-2 to TRBJ2-3, with a weak D call TRBD2 (5 bases). The germline gives CDR1 SGHAT, CDR2 FQNNGV. The CDR3 has 15 residues. In DNA form, the CDR3 reads TGTGCCAGCACTCCTGGACTGGCGGGCCCAGACACGCAGTATTTT. Its translation: CASTPGLAGPDTQYF.

This clonotype was recorded at least ten times. The chain employs TRBV12-3 or TRBV12-4 and TRBJ2-7; 8 bases agree with TRBD1. The CDR3 extends over 15 amino acids. Trimming at V came to 6 bases and at J to 3 bases, leaving 10 bases not matched to a gene. The CDR3 reads CASSHTGTGHYEQYF. CDR3 in DNA: TGTGCCAGCAGCCATACCGGGACAGGCCACTACGAGCAGTACTTC.

This clonotype was seen only a few times. V and J are TRBV6-1 and TRBJ2-1; TRBD1 is a possible D gene (6 bases). The V gene lost 8 bases and the J gene lost 6 bases, with 26 bases spanning the gap. Germline V gene data show CDR1 as MNHNS and CDR2 as SASEGT. The CDR3 sequence is 17 residues long. The CDR3 sequence is CASRVSLSGTSTNEQFF. CDR3 coding DNA: TGTGCCAGCCGTGTCTCCCTATCCGGGACAAGCACCAATGAGCAGTTCTTC.

This clonotype was seen ten or more times. The chain employs TRBV4-2 and TRBJ2-7, with a weak D call TRBD2 (7 bases). Germline CDR1 LGHNA, CDR2 YNFKEQ. The CDR3 totals 15 residues. Trimming took off 0 bases at V and 5 bases at J, with 14 bases between the two ends. The CDR3 sequence is CASSQEIGGGDEQYF. The CDR3 nucleotides read TGTGCCAGCAGCCAAGAGATCGGCGGGGGCGACGAGCAGTACTTC.

This clonotype came up many times. This chain connects TRBV6-5 to TRBJ1-1; D is ambiguous. The CDR3 is made up of 14 amino acids. CDR1 is MNHEY, CDR2 SVGAGI, per germline. Trimming shortened V by 6 bases and J by 5 bases, and 16 bases separated the two germline ends. The CDR3 here is CASRTVAGLTEAFF. The CDR3 coding sequence is TGTGCCAGCAGAACCGTGGCAGGTCTTACTGAAGCTTTCTTT.

Comments on this clonotype: At one end, the junction sequence differs from germline, possibly due to a read error. The V gene is TRBV11-2, the J gene TRBJ2-1; TRBD1 agrees at 7 bases. There are 17 residues in the CDR3. Per germline, CDR1 SGHAT and CDR2 FQNNGV. Here the CDR3 reads CASILGRGQHSYNEHFF. The CDR3 DNA reads TGTGCCAGCATCTTAGGAAGGGGACAGCACTCCTACAATGAGCATTTCTTC.

The chain uses TRBV11-2 and TRBJ2-7; no firm D call. This CDR3 comprises 12 residues. CDR1 and CDR2 from the germline V gene are SGHAT and FQNNGV. Between the trimmed V and J ends, which lost 6 bases and 2 bases, there was a span of 8 bases. The CDR3 spells CASSSETYEQYV. CDR3 DNA sequence: TGTGCCAGCAGTTCGGAAACCTACGAGCAGTACGTC.